This TCR beta chain derives from a study of blood T cell repertoires in COVID-19. Overall study context: Researchers got acute and convalescent COVID-19 samples from the United States, Italy and Spain.

In the original processing: By means of reference gene primer amplification, nucleated cell counts were estimated. Here immunoSEQ multiplex PCR was the method, and the copy in TCRdb shows in-frame clones only, minus some. Clone size and the V and J calls come from that table; the DNA yielded D and trimming. The table records fewer than 200,000 clones, 65% to 85% of them present only once. The CDR3 is made up of 15 amino acids. The germline CDR1 and CDR2 sequences are SGHAT and FQNNGV. The V segment lost 3 bases and the J segment 0 bases; nucleotides outside the gene matches: 2. Residents of about two dozen US areas, aged about 18 to 100 years, made up the participants.

The source is a woman aged 50 to 60 in a cohort exposed to, infected with or recovered from COVID-19 (not recorded which). The sample consisted of PBMCs or T cells enriched from blood (not recorded which). The rearrangement joins TRBV11-2 to TRBJ1-3, with 7 positions matching TRBD1. The CDR3 nucleotides read TGTGCCAGCAGCTTCAACAGGGGCTCTGGAAACACCATATATTTT. It is translated as CASSFNRGSGNTIYF.